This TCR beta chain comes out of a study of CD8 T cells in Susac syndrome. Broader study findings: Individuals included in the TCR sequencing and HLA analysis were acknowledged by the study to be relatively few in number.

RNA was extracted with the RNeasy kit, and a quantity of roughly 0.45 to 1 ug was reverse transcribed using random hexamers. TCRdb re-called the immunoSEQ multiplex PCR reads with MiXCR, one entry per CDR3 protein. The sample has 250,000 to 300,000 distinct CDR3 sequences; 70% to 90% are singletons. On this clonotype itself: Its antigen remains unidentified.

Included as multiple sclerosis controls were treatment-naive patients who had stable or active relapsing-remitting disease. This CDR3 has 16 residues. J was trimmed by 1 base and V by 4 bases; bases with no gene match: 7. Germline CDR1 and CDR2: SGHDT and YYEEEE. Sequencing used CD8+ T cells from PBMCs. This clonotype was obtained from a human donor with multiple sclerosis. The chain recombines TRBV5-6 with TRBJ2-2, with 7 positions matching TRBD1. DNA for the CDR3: TGTGCCAGCAGCGAGACAGGGCTTGGGAACACCGGGGAGCTGTTTTTT. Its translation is CASSETGLGNTGELFF. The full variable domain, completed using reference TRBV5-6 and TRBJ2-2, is DAGVTQSPTHLIKTRGQQVTLRCSPKSGHDTVSWYQQALGQGPQFIFQYYEEEERQRGNFPDRFSGHQFPNYSSELNVNALLLGDSALYLCASSETGLGNTGELFFGEGSRLTVL.